This T cell receptor (beta chain) was identified during a study of blood T cell repertoires in COVID-19. There are 15 residues in the CDR3. From germline, CDR1 is SGDLS and CDR2 YYNGEE. V was trimmed by 0 bases and J by 0 bases, leaving 9 bases between them. Generated by immunoSEQ multiplex PCR, the TCRdb table keeps only in-frame clones and is missing some. The repertoire has under 200,000 clones, around 82% of them found once; the top ten carry approximately 9.8%. Sequencing was carried out using peripheral blood. The receptor's source is a woman of 80 years or more with acute or convalescent COVID-19. V gene TRBV9 combines with J gene TRBJ1-1; D possibly corresponds to TRBD1 (5 bases). The CDR3 DNA reads as TGTGCCAGCAGCGTAGGCAGGGCCATGAACACTGAAGCTTTCTTT. Residues: CASSVGRAMNTEAFF. Combining the CDR3 with reference TRBV9 and TRBJ1-1 gives the whole variable domain DSGVTQTPKHLITATGQRVTLRCSPRSGDLSVYWYQQSLDQGLQFLIQYYNGEERAKGNILERFSAQQFPDLHSELNLSSLELGDSALYFCASSVGRAMNTEAFFGQGTRLTVV.